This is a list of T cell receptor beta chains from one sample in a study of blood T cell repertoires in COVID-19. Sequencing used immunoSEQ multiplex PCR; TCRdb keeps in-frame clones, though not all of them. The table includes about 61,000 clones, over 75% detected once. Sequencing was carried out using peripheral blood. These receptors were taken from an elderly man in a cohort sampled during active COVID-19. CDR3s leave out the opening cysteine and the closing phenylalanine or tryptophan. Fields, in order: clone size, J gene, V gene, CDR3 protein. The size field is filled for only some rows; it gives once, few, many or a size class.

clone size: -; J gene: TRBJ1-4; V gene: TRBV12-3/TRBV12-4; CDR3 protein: ASRGGDEKLF
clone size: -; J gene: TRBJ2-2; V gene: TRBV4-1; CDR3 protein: ASSQDTGANTGELF
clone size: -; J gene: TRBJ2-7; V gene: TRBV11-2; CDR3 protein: ASSMGTSGRTKQY
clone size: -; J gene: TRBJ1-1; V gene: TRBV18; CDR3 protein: ASSPDSGTEAF
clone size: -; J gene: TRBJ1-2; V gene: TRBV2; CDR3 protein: ASSDGAGDYGYT
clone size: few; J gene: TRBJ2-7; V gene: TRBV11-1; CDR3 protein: ASSHRSGRSFYEQY
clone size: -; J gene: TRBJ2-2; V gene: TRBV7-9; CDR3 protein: ASSLGLGGELF
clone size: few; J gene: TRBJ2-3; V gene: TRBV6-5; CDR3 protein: ASLSLGTQY
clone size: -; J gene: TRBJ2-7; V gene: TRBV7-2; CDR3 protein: ASRQGTSYEQY
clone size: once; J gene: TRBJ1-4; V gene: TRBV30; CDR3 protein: AWTPVGLGANEKLF
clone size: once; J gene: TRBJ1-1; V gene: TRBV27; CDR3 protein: ASSSVNTEAF
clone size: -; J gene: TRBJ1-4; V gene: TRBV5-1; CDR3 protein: ASSWGGVDNEKLF
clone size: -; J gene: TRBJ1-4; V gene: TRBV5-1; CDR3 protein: ASSLGPSNEKLF
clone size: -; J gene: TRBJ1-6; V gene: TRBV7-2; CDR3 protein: ASSLDRTGYNSPLH
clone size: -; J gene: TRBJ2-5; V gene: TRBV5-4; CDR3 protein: ASSLKGAGQETQY
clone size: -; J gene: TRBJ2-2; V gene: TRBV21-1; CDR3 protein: ASSPPRGGNTGELF
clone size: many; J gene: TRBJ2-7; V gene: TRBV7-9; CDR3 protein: ASSLVSAGAGYEQY
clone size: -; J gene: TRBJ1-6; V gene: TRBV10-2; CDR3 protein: ASSESGGYSPLH
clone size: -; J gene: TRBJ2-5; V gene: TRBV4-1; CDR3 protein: ASSQDRETQY
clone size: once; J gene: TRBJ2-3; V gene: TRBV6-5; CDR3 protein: ASISQGLTQY
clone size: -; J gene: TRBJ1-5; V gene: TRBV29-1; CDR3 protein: SVLWTGSNQPQH
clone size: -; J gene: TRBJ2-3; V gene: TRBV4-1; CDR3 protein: ASSQEARIESSTDTQY
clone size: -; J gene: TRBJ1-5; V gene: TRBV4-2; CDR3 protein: ASSQETGNSNQPQH
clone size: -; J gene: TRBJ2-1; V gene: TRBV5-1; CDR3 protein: ASSLGGTGYNEQF
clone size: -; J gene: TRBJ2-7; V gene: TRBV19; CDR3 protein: ASSIAGGSYEQY
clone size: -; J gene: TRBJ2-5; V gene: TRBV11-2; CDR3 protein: ASSHGGPQETQY
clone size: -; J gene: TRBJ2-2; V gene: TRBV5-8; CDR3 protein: ASSWGPGLAYIGELF
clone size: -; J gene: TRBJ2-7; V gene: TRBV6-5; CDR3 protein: ASSYSMARGYEQY
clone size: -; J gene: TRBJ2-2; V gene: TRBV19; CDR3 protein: ASSSSRDRGANTGELF
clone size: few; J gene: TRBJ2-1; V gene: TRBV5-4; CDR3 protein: ASSGRGHSYNEQF
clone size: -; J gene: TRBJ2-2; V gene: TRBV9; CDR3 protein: ASSVDGGAHTGELF
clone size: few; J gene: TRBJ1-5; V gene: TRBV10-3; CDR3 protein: AISESGTRNQPQH
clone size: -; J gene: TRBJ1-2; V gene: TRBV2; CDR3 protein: ASSASGNYGYT
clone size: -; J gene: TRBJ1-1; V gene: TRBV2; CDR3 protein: ASSEEGRGRTEAF
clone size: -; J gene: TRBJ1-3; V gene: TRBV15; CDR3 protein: ATSRRSVGGSGNTIY
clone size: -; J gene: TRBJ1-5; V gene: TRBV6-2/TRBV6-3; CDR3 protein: ASSSEDRVTYSNQPQH
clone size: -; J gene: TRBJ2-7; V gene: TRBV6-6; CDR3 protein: ASSYRAGLPTEY
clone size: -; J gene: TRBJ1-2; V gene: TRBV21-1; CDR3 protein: ASSYRQGGGYT
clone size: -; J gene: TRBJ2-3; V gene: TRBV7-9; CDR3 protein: ASSLVGGGSTDTQY
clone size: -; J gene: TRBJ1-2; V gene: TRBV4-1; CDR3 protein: ASSQGDSYGYT
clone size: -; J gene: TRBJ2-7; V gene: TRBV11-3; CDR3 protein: ASSQSGNSYEQY
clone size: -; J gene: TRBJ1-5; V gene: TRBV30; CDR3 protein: AWSGRQGLGPQH
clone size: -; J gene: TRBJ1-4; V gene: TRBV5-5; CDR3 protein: ASSLGSFNEKLF
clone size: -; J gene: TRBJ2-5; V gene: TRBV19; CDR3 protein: ASSTTGDRGTQY
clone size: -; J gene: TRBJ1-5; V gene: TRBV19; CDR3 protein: ASSAPRNSNQPQH
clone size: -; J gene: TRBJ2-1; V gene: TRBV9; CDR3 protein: ASSVFLGGYNEQF
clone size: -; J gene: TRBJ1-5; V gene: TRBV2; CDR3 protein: AGWTGFIDQPQH
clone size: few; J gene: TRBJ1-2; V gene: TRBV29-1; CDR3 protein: SVEGQTYGYT
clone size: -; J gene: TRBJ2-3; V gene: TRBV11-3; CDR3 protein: ASSPGTSGASTDTQY
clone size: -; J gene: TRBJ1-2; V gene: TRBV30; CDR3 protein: AAHRGLGYT
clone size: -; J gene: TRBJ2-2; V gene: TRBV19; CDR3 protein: ASRGPNTGELF
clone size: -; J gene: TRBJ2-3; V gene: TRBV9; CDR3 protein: ASSFSGSVTDTQY
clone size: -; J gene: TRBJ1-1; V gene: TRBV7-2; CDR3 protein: ASSLGGPNTEAF